This T cell receptor (beta chain) derives from a study of cytomegalovirus exposure and HLA in healthy donors. CDR1 is GTSNPN and CDR2 is SVGIG in the germline V gene (reference sequence). Losses at the gene ends were 0 bases for V and 7 bases for J; bases not matched to a gene: 5. The CDR3 length is 13 residues. Use of 60 Vbeta and 13 Jbeta primers characterized the PCR. Profiling relied on immunoSEQ multiplex PCR, and the TCRdb table lists in-frame clones only, not all of them. The table lists about 67,000 clones, approximately 67% of them singletons. This sequence was found in a woman in her thirties in good health and CMV-seronegative. Sequencing was carried out using PBMCs. The genes are TRBV30 and TRBJ1-2; 7 bases agree with TRBD1. The CDR3 nucleotides read TGTGCCTGGAGTGTTCGACAGGGAGCTGGCTACACCTTC. This encodes CAWSVRQGAGYTF. Looking up the rest from reference TRBV30 and TRBJ1-2 gives the full variable domain: SQTIHQWPATLVQPVGSPLSLECTVEGTSNPNLYWYRQAAGRGLQLLFYSVGIGQISSEVPQNLSASRPQDRQFILSSKKLLLSDSGFYLCAWSVRQGAGYTFGSGTRLTVV.